This passage covers 8 T cell receptor beta chains from one sample sequenced in a study of CD8+CD57+ T cells in acquired aplastic anemia. Patients included in sequencing had previously demonstrated CD8+CD57+ cell expansion by flow cytometry. For CDR3 and TCR beta VDJ profiling, genomic DNA was the template used. One entry per CDR3 protein, called by TCRdb with MiXCR from the reads. The sample holds under 350,000 distinct CDR3 sequences, 56% seen once. Sequenced input: sorted CD4+, CD8+, or CD8+CD57+ T cells (not recorded which) from PBMCs. Receptors were obtained from a human donor with aplastic anemia.

At least ten counts were recorded for this clonotype. The chain uses TRBV13 and TRBJ1-6; the D gene is possibly TRBD1 (5 bases). This CDR3 has 13 amino acids. Trimming removed 3 bases at V and 8 bases at J, with 8 bases between. In germline, CDR1 is PRHDT, CDR2 FYEKMQ (reference sequence). In DNA form, the CDR3 reads TGTGCCAGCAGCTTGGGACCTTATTCACCCCTCCACTTT. Its translation is CASSLGPYSPLHF.

The chain employs TRBV19 and TRBJ2-1, with TRBD2 matching 10 bases. CDR3 length: 16 amino acids. Germline CDR1 reads LNHDA; CDR2 reads SQIVND (reference sequence). Unmatched junction bases numbered 9, after V lost 3 bases and J lost 7 bases. The CDR3 is CASSMGASGGANEQFF. CDR3 DNA: TGTGCCAGTAGTATGGGGGCTAGCGGGGGCGCAAATGAGCAGTTCTTC.

Details on this clonotype: Germline is not matched at one junction end, which may reflect a read error. The chain joins TRBV5-4 to TRBJ2-7, with 8 nucleotides matching TRBD2. This CDR3 comprises 17 residues. Germline CDR1 reads SGHNT; CDR2 reads YYREEE (reference sequence). The CDR3 sequence: CASRLAGAAGDSYEQYF. The CDR3 DNA follows: TGTGCCAGCAGATTGGCCGGGGCAGCGGGGGACTCCTACGAGCAGTACTTC. Variable domain in full (rest from reference TRBV5-4 and TRBJ2-7): ETGVTQSPTHLIKTRGQQVTLRCSSQSGHNTVSWYQQALGQGPQFIFQYYREEENGRGNFPPRFSGLQFPNYSSELNVNALELDDSALYLCASRLAGAAGDSYEQYFGPGTRLTVT.

This clonotype was counted at least ten times. The chain is built from TRBV6-5 and TRBJ2-7, with a tentative D call TRBD2 (6 bases). This CDR3 has 13 amino acids. The germline V gene has CDR1 MNHEY and CDR2 SVGAGI. V lost 5 bases and J lost 4, with 12 bases in between. CDR3 in amino acids: CASSKLEGYEQYF. The CDR3 DNA reads TGTGCCAGCAGTAAACTGGAGGGTTACGAGCAGTACTTC.

This chain uses TRBV24-1 with TRBJ1-2, with 12 bases matching TRBD1. J was trimmed by 7 bases and V by 2 bases; bases with no gene match: 4. The CDR3 covers 15 residues. Germline V gives CDR1 KGHDR, CDR2 SFDVKD. CDR3 protein: CATSDWGQGASGYTF. In nucleotides, the CDR3 is TGTGCCACCAGTGATTGGGGACAGGGGGCGTCTGGCTACACCTTC.

The chain uses TRBV9 and TRBJ1-1; D not resolved. Looked up from germline, CDR1 is SGDLS and CDR2 is YYNGEE. The V end lost 3 bases, the J end lost 8 bases, and 20 bases lay between the germline ends. The CDR3 spans 15 residues. CDR3: CASSAGLVSMGEAFF. CDR3 nucleotides: TGTGCCAGCAGCGCGGGCCTCGTTTCGATGGGGGAAGCTTTCTTT.

In its sample, this clonotype was seen many times. The chain joins TRBV7-9 to TRBJ1-2; 9 bases map to TRBD1. J was trimmed by 4 bases and V by 1 base; bases with no gene match: 4. Per germline, CDR1 SEHNR and CDR2 FQNEAQ (reference sequence). This CDR3 is 15 amino acids long. The CDR3 reads CASSLGTGAGYGYTF. Here the CDR3 DNA reads TGTGCCAGCAGCTTAGGGACAGGGGCAGGCTATGGCTACACCTTC. The full variable domain, its missing parts supplied by reference TRBV7-9 and TRBJ1-2, is DTGVSQNPRHKITKRGQNVTFRCDPISEHNRLYWYRQTLGQGPEFLTYFQNEAQLEKSRLLSDRFSAERPKGSFSTLEIQRTEQGDSAMYLCASSLGTGAGYGYTFGSGTRLTVV.

The rearrangement uses TRBV5-8 and TRBJ2-1, with 13 bases matching TRBD2. J lost 9 bases, V lost 4 bases, and 10 bases had no gene match. CDR3 length equals 16 residues. Germline V lookup: CDR1 SGHTS, CDR2 YDEGEE. The CDR3 reads CASSQSGLAGESEQFF. CDR3 DNA sequence: TGTGCCAGCAGCCAAAGTGGACTAGCGGGAGAGAGTGAGCAGTTCTTC.